This T cell receptor beta chain was sequenced in a study of blood T cells in healthy people across ages. Study-wide points: Naive T cell percentage showed a strong correlation with the diversity of TCR beta.

Germline V lookup: CDR1 SGDLS, CDR2 YYNGEE. CDR3 length equals 17 residues. Losses at the gene ends were 0 bases for V and 2 bases for J; bases not matched to a gene: 6. This clonotype was observed a few times. Antigen: not known. Through a sample-barcoded 5' primer and a J-beta primer mix, a second PCR was run for roughly 6 to 11 cycles. Every individual sample yielded 2.5 million or more paired-end reads (each containing CDR3). Each CDR3 protein gets one entry after TCRdb re-called the 5' RACE reads with MiXCR. Here the sample spans around 1.5 million distinct CDR3 sequences, about 31% being singletons.

The clonotype was recovered from a woman aged 25 to 39 in good health. Sequenced material: blood. The chain employs TRBV9 and TRBJ2-1; TRBD2 matches 9 bases. This CDR3 reads CASSVGVAGVPYNEQFF. CDR3 DNA: TGTGCCAGCAGCGTAGGAGTAGCGGGGGTCCCCTACAATGAGCAGTTCTTC.